What follows is one T cell receptor beta chain and its context. The antigen remains undetermined. This sample was included in a study of T cell responses to AZD1222 COVID-19 vaccine. The repertoire was sequenced with immunoSEQ multiplex PCR; TCRdb's copy has only in-frame clones and lacks some. The table includes 200,000 to 250,000 clones, around 94% detected once. General study points: Most donors were white British and more were female, and clonal diversity was possibly underestimated. Just six people given AZD1222 tested seropositive at baseline.

This TCR was recovered from an adult who received the MenACWY meningococcal vaccine as a control. The specimen comprised peripheral blood, sampled 28 days after the second dose of the MenACWY control vaccine.

DNA of the CDR3: TGTGCCAGCAGTGGCGGAGGGTATGATTCACCCCTCCACTTT. It codes for CASSGGGYDSPLHF. The rearrangement joins TRBV28 to TRBJ1-6; unclear D gene. Germline CDR1 reads MDHEN; CDR2 reads SYDVKM. Deletions cut 5 bases from V and 8 bases from J, with 13 bases between. The CDR3 contains 14 residues.